A selection of T cell receptor beta chains follows, all from one sample in a study of T cell repertoires in cytomegalovirus infection. The antigens for these receptors are not known. Each CDR3 protein is one row after TCRdb ran MiXCR on the reads. The profile shows 750,000 to 950,000 distinct CDR3 sequences, almost 30% of them singletons. Sample: cultured CD8+ T cells from PBMCs, taken from culture after CMV antigen stimulation. The receptor source for this set is a human donor in good health (CMV status not recorded). Some clones in this sample may be carry-over from other donors' samples. CDR3s include the opening cysteine and the closing phenylalanine or tryptophan. The D gene is left open where the match is weak. For some rows the clone size is stated as once, few or many, or as a class when expanded; others skip it.

>TRBV19|few|TRBJ1-1|.
CASRSSTEAFF
TGTGCCAGTCGCTCGAGCACTGAAGCTTTCTTT
>TRBV2|.|TRBJ1-2|.
CASWGATTNYGYTF
TGTGCCAGCTGGGGAGCGACAACTAACTATGGCTACACCTTC
>TRBV7-9|few|TRBJ2-5|.
CASRPHGHQETQYF
TGTGCCAGCCGGCCTCACGGACACCAAGAGACCCAGTACTTC
>TRBV5-6|.|TRBJ2-1|.
CASSLEGAEQFF
TGTGCCAGCAGCTTGGAAGGGGCTGAGCAGTTCTTC
>TRBV9|few|TRBJ1-1|.
CASSAETVNTEAFF
TGTGCCAGCAGCGCCGAGACGGTGAACACTGAAGCTTTCTTT
>TRBV12-3/TRBV12-4|.|TRBJ1-1|TRBD1
CASSDRGPEAFF
TGTGCCAGCAGTGACAGGGGTCCTGAAGCTTTCTTT
>TRBV12-3/TRBV12-4|many|TRBJ1-6|.
CASSFQGGSPLHF
TGTGCCAGCAGTTTCCAGGGAGGGTCACCCCTCCACTTT
>TRBV3-1|.|TRBJ2-6|TRBD1
CASSLPTGELSGANVLTF
TGTGCCAGCAGCCTGCCGACAGGGGAGCTCTCTGGGGCCAACGTCCTGACTTTC
>TRBV28|.|TRBJ1-2|.
CASLRVAYGYTF
TGTGCCAGTCTAAGGGTCGCCTATGGCTACACCTTC
>TRBV7-9|few|TRBJ2-2|.
CASRYGEMNTGELFF
TGTGCCAGCAGATACGGGGAGATGAACACCGGGGAGCTGTTTTTT
>TRBV27|.|TRBJ2-2|TRBD2
CASEGSGGNAGELFF
TGTGCCAGCGAAGGTAGCGGGGGTAACGCCGGGGAGCTGTTTTTT
>TRBV3-1|.|TRBJ2-7|TRBD1
CASSQRTGGEQYF
TGTGCCAGCAGCCAGAGGACAGGAGGCGAGCAGTACTTC
>TRBV6-2/TRBV6-3|.|TRBJ1-2|.
CASSYFPGEVFGYTF
TGTGCCAGCAGTTACTTCCCCGGGGAGGTCTTCGGCTACACCTTC
>TRBV27|.|TRBJ1-2|TRBD1
CASSMLGTATGYTF
TGTGCCAGCAGTATGCTTGGGACAGCCACTGGCTACACCTTC
>TRBV10-3|.|TRBJ1-1|TRBD1
CAIRVTGGQSKLNTEAFF
TGTGCCATCCGGGTCACTGGGGGACAGAGTAAGCTGAACACTGAAGCTTTCTTT
>TRBV12-3/TRBV12-4|.|TRBJ1-4|.
CASSPGVNEKLFF
TGTGCCAGCAGTCCGGGAGTGAATGAAAAACTGTTTTTT
>TRBV10-3|few|TRBJ1-1|TRBD1
CAIRTGTGDGTEAFF
TGTGCCATCAGGACCGGGACAGGGGATGGCACTGAAGCTTTCTTT
>TRBV7-2|many|TRBJ2-3|TRBD2
CASSFTSGEMDTQYF
TGTGCCAGCAGCTTTACTAGCGGGGAGATGGATACGCAGTATTTT